This T cell receptor beta chain is drawn from a study of blood T cell repertoires in COVID-19. Study-wide background: There were acute and convalescent COVID-19 samples, and they came from the United States, Italy and Spain. The analysed material was cDNA or gDNA that came from T cells, B-cell-depleted T cells, or PBMCs.

Germline CDR1 and CDR2: SEHNR and FQNEAQ (reference sequence). V lost 3 bases and J 1 base, leaving 4 bases between the germline ends. The CDR3 loop spans 12 amino acids. In the original analysis: Reference gene primer amplification gave estimated nucleated cell counts. Using immunoSEQ multiplex PCR, the repertoire was profiled, and TCRdb retains in-frame clones only, with some absent. V, J and clone size are taken as reported in that table, and D and trimming were inferred from the DNA itself. The table has approximately 160,000 clones, approximately 88% seen once; the top ten hold less than 3.5%. This receptor was obtained from a woman aged 55 to 70 with acute or convalescent COVID-19. Material for sequencing was peripheral blood. The chain links TRBV7-9 to TRBJ2-7, with D unclear. The CDR3: CASSFSSYEQYF. The CDR3, as DNA: TGTGCCAGCAGCTTTAGTTCCTACGAGCAGTACTTC.